Detailed here is one TCR beta chain. Its antigen is undetermined. The record originates from a study of response to subunit inactivated influenza vaccine. Whole-study findings and limits: The authors offered the suggestion that each seasonal influenza vaccination recruits few new T cells.

Via MiXCR, TCRdb re-called the RT-PCR reads, giving one row per CDR3 protein. Here the sample spans 250,000 to 350,000 distinct CDR3 sequences, approximately 21% being singletons. The origin of this receptor is a man aged 45-69 years who received an inactivated influenza vaccine. Sample: PBMCs from blood, taken 21 months after vaccination.

The CDR3 spells CSVSARAKNIQYF. For the CDR3, the DNA is TGCAGCGTTTCAGCGAGAGCCAAAAACATTCAGTACTTC. The chain combines TRBV29-1 with TRBJ2-4; no definite D call. V shed 5 bases and J shed 0 bases, with 8 bases lying between them. CDR3 length: 13 amino acids. Germline CDR1 and CDR2: SQVTM and ANQGSEA.